A selection of T cell receptor beta chains follows, all from one sample in a study of blood T cell repertoires in COVID-19. Produced via immunoSEQ multiplex PCR; TCRdb's table is partial and in-frame only. The sample shows 100,000 to 150,000 clones, about three quarters of them seen only once. What was sequenced was peripheral blood. The receptors originated from a woman in her seventies with acute or convalescent COVID-19. Each CDR3 is given with its conserved first and last residue. Each record gives: D gene, clone size, V gene, J gene, CDR3 protein, CDR3 DNA. D genes are given only for firm matches. Rows give clone size only sometimes, using once, few, many, or a class for an expanded clone.

>.|.|TRBV5-6|TRBJ2-7
CASSPPYPGIITNEQYF
TGTGCCAGCAGCCCACCTTACCCAGGAATAATAACCAACGAGCAGTACTTC
>TRBD2|.|TRBV6-5|TRBJ2-3
CASTPGGAGSDTQYF
TGTGCCAGCACTCCAGGAGGAGCGGGATCAGATACGCAGTATTTT
>TRBD1|.|TRBV25-1|TRBJ1-2
CASSVTGSRGYTF
TGTGCCAGCAGTGTGACAGGGAGCCGTGGCTACACCTTC
>.|.|TRBV30|TRBJ1-2
CAWARGTNYGYTF
TGTGCCTGGGCACGGGGAACAAACTATGGCTACACCTTC
>TRBD1|.|TRBV7-2|TRBJ1-2
CASSLSGGALRGYTF
TGTGCCAGCAGCTTATCAGGGGGCGCGTTACGGGGCTACACCTTC
>TRBD2|.|TRBV2|TRBJ2-1
CASKTSGSHEQFF
TGTGCCAGCAAGACTAGCGGGAGCCATGAGCAGTTCTTC
>.|.|TRBV30|TRBJ1-1
CAWSPVHLNTEAFF
TGTGCCTGGAGTCCCGTGCACTTGAACACTGAAGCTTTCTTT
>TRBD2|.|TRBV11-2|TRBJ2-5
CASSSLTSGGETQYF
TGTGCCAGCAGTTCCCTGACTAGCGGGGGGGAGACCCAGTACTTC
>TRBD1|.|TRBV11-2|TRBJ1-1
CASSLRTGGSEAFF
TGTGCCAGCAGCCTTCGGACAGGGGGGTCTGAAGCTTTCTTT
>TRBD2|.|TRBV5-1|TRBJ2-3
CASSLLAGGPGDTQYF
TGCGCCAGCAGCTTGCTAGCGGGGGGGCCCGGCGATACGCAGTATTTT
>.|.|TRBV11-2|TRBJ1-1
CASSLGEVTEAFF
TGTGCCAGCAGCTTAGGAGAGGTCACTGAAGCTTTCTTT
>TRBD1|.|TRBV5-5|TRBJ2-7
CASSGGTVASYEQYF
TGTGCCAGCAGCGGTGGGACAGTGGCCTCCTACGAGCAGTACTTC
>.|.|TRBV7-9|TRBJ2-1
CASTPPVVQGHSSRQFF
TGTGCCAGCACCCCTCCCGTGGTTCAGGGACATAGCAGTCGGCAGTTCTTC
>.|few|TRBV10-2|TRBJ2-7
CASNGGNEQYF
TGCGCCAGCAATGGAGGTAACGAGCAGTACTTC
>TRBD2|.|TRBV6-5|TRBJ2-7
CASSYAGGEVYEQYF
TGTGCCAGCAGTTACGCGGGAGGAGAGGTCTACGAGCAGTACTTC
>TRBD1|.|TRBV15|TRBJ1-1
CATSRDYRTGTEAFF
TGTGCCACCAGCAGAGATTATCGGACAGGTACTGAAGCTTTCTTT
>TRBD1|.|TRBV7-8|TRBJ1-1
CASSLGDRDTEAFF
TGTGCCAGCAGCTTAGGCGACAGGGACACTGAAGCTTTCTTT
>.|.|TRBV5-1|TRBJ2-7
CASSLESRTYEQYF
TGCGCCAGCAGCTTGGAGTCTAGGACCTACGAGCAGTACTTC
>TRBD1|once|TRBV11-2|TRBJ1-6
CASSGTGGNVSSYNSPLHF
TGTGCCAGCAGCGGGACAGGGGGAAACGTGAGTTCCTATAATTCACCCCTCCACTTT
>TRBD1|.|TRBV5-6|TRBJ1-2
CASSLIKQGNYGYTF
TGTGCCAGCAGCTTGATAAAACAGGGGAACTATGGCTACACCTTC
>TRBD1|.|TRBV25-1|TRBJ1-2
CASSVGQGLVGYTF
TGTGCCAGCAGTGTCGGACAGGGTTTGGTAGGCTACACCTTC
>.|.|TRBV7-8|TRBJ1-3
CASSLRGYGGNTIYF
TGTGCCAGCAGCCTTAGGGGGTACGGTGGAAACACCATATATTTT
>TRBD1|.|TRBV7-9|TRBJ1-6
CASSLATGYGASPLHF
TGTGCCAGCAGCTTAGCGACAGGGTATGGAGCCTCACCCCTCCACTTT
>TRBD2|.|TRBV5-5|TRBJ2-1
CASSLSTSGLYNEQFF
TGTGCCAGCAGCCTTTCGACTAGCGGTCTATACAATGAGCAGTTCTTC